This T cell receptor (beta chain) was sequenced in a study of cytomegalovirus exposure and HLA in healthy donors. The wider study: Among about 190 million T cells, an earlier analysis found 117 million unique TCR beta sequences.

Details on this clone: The antigen remains undetermined.

Study observations and caveats: In an earlier analysis, most TCR beta V segments were productive about 87% or about 30% of the time.

The germline V and J ends were trimmed by 4 bases and 2 bases, with 9 bases remaining between them. The germline CDR1 and CDR2 sequences are SGHAT and FQNNGV. The CDR3 is 13 amino acids. The study ran its PCR with 60 Vbeta and 13 Jbeta primers. Clones were sequenced by immunoSEQ multiplex PCR, and TCRdb holds only the in-frame ones, with some missing. In the table there are about 130,000 clones, approximately 82% of which are singletons. Sequenced sample: PBMCs. The origin of this receptor is a female donor in good health and CMV-seronegative. The chain combines TRBV11-2 with TRBJ2-7; D not resolved. CDR3 coding DNA: TGTGCCAGCAGCTCCCAGGTGGCCTACGAGCAGTACTTC. This codes for CASSSQVAYEQYF. Filled out from reference TRBV11-2 and TRBJ2-7, the complete variable domain reads EAGVAQSPRYKIIEKRQSVAFWCNPISGHATLYWYQQILGQGPKLLIQFQNNGVVDDSQLPKDRFSAERLKGVDSTLKIQPAKLEDSAVYLCASSSQVAYEQYFGPGTRLTVT.